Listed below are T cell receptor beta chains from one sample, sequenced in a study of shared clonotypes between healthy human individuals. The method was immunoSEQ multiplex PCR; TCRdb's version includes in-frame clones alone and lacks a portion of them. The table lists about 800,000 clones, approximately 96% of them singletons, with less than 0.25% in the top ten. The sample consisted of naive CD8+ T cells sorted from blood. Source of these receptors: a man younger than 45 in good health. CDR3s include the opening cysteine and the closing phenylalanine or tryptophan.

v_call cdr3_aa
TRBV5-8 CASRIGLAGGYEQFF
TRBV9 CASSAGNQPQHF
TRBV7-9 CASSPDRGAFF
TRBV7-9 CASSLGWGGNDNEQFF
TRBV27 CASSLSTGSSYEQYF
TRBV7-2 CASSLLATGTDTQYF
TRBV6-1 CASSGGVDEQYF
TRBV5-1 CASSIQGAREQYF
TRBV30 CAWSVGQGIQPQHF
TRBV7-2 CASSLAGSANTEAFF